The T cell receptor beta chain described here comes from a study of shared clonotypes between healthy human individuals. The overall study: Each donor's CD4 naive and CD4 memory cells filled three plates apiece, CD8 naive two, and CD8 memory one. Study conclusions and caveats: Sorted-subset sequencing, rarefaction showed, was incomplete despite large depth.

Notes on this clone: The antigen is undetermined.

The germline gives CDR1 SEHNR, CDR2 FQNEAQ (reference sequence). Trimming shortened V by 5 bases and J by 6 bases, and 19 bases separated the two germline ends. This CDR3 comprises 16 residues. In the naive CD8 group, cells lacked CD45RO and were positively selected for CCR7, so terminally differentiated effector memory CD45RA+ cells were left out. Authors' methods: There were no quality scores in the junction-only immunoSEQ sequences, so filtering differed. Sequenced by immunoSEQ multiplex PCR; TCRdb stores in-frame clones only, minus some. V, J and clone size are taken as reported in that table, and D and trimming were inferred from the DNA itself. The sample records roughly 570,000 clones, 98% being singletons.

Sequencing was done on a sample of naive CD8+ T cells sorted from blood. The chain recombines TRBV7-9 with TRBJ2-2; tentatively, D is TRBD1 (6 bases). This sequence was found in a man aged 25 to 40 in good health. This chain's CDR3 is CASSAPSGQYSGELFF. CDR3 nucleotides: TGTGCCAGCAGCGCGCCTAGTGGACAGTACTCCGGGGAGCTGTTTTTT.